A selection of T cell receptor beta chains follows, all from one sample in a study of circulating and synovial CD4+ cells in juvenile arthritis. Method: immunoSEQ multiplex PCR; TCRdb's copy keeps in-frame clones and lacks some. The table lists 3,000 to 4,500 clones, roughly 84% of them singletons. The material sequenced was CD4+ T cells from synovial fluid. These receptors originate from a human donor with juvenile idiopathic arthritis. The CDR3 runs from the conserved cysteine through the conserved F or W. The D gene is left open where the match is weak. Clone size is shown for a subset of rows, as once, few, many or a class of expanded clone.

abundance: .
v_gene: TRBV9
d_gene: .
j_gene: TRBJ2-1
CDR3nt: TGTGCCAGCAGCGCCCGGGACTTTCCCTACAATGAGCAGTTCTTC
CDR3aa: CASSARDFPYNEQFF

abundance: .
v_gene: TRBV7-3
d_gene: TRBD1
j_gene: TRBJ2-3
CDR3nt: TGTGCCAGCAGCAAGACAGGGGTAGAGACAGATACGCAGTATTTT
CDR3aa: CASSKTGVETDTQYF

abundance: .
v_gene: TRBV10-3
d_gene: TRBD1
j_gene: TRBJ2-5
CDR3nt: TGTGCCATCAGGGACAGGGGAGAGACCCAGTACTTC
CDR3aa: CAIRDRGETQYF

abundance: .
v_gene: TRBV5-1
d_gene: .
j_gene: TRBJ2-5
CDR3nt: TGCGCCAGCAGCTTGGTTCTAGCGGAGACCCAGTACTTC
CDR3aa: CASSLVLAETQYF

abundance: .
v_gene: TRBV5-4
d_gene: TRBD1
j_gene: TRBJ1-2
CDR3nt: TGTGCCAGCAGATCGGGGGACAGAAACTATGGCTACACCTTC
CDR3aa: CASRSGDRNYGYTF

abundance: .
v_gene: TRBV9
d_gene: TRBD2
j_gene: TRBJ2-2
CDR3nt: TGTGCCAGCGGGAGGGAAATAGGGGAGCTGTTTTTT
CDR3aa: CASGREIGELFF

abundance: .
v_gene: TRBV4-3
d_gene: TRBD2
j_gene: TRBJ2-2
CDR3nt: TGCGCCAGCAGCCAAGATAGGGCGCGGGGGGGGACCGGGGAGCTGTTTTTT
CDR3aa: CASSQDRARGGTGELFF

abundance: .
v_gene: TRBV7-9
d_gene: .
j_gene: TRBJ1-5
CDR3nt: TGTGCCAGCAGCTTACAGGGTATCGATCAGCCCCAGCATTTT
CDR3aa: CASSLQGIDQPQHF

abundance: .
v_gene: TRBV7-2
d_gene: .
j_gene: TRBJ2-5
CDR3nt: TGTGCCAGCAGCTTAGATGGCGGAGAGACCCAGTACTTC
CDR3aa: CASSLDGGETQYF

abundance: .
v_gene: TRBV2
d_gene: .
j_gene: TRBJ2-5
CDR3nt: TGTGCCAGCAGTGAGGGTCCAGGGACCCAGTACTTC
CDR3aa: CASSEGPGTQYF

abundance: .
v_gene: TRBV5-5
d_gene: .
j_gene: TRBJ1-4
CDR3nt: TGTGCCAGCAGCTTTCAGGCTAATGAAAAACTGTTTTTT
CDR3aa: CASSFQANEKLFF

abundance: few
v_gene: TRBV5-1
d_gene: .
j_gene: TRBJ2-1
CDR3nt: TGCGCCAGCAGCTCGACTAAACCGAATGAGCAGTTCTTC
CDR3aa: CASSSTKPNEQFF

abundance: .
v_gene: TRBV5-1
d_gene: TRBD1
j_gene: TRBJ1-3
CDR3nt: TGCGCCAGCAGCCCCAATTCAGGGGGCTCTGGAAACACCATATATTTT
CDR3aa: CASSPNSGGSGNTIYF

abundance: .
v_gene: TRBV6-5
d_gene: .
j_gene: TRBJ2-5
CDR3nt: TGTGCCAGCAGTTACCTACCGGGCCCTGTAGCGGAGACCCAGTACTTC
CDR3aa: CASSYLPGPVAETQYF

abundance: .
v_gene: TRBV30
d_gene: .
j_gene: TRBJ1-5
CDR3nt: TGTGCCTGGAGTGTCGCGGATCAGCGCAATCAGCCCCAGCATTTT
CDR3aa: CAWSVADQRNQPQHF

abundance: .
v_gene: TRBV4-3
d_gene: .
j_gene: TRBJ1-1
CDR3nt: TGCGCCAGCAGCCAAGATACCAGGGTGAACACTGAAGCTTTCTTT
CDR3aa: CASSQDTRVNTEAFF

abundance: .
v_gene: TRBV6-1
d_gene: .
j_gene: TRBJ1-1
CDR3nt: TGTGCCAGCAGCCGGACCCGACAGATGAACACTGAAGCTTTCTTT
CDR3aa: CASSRTRQMNTEAFF

abundance: .
v_gene: TRBV2
d_gene: TRBD1
j_gene: TRBJ1-1
CDR3nt: TGTGCCAGCAGCCGCGAACAGGGGTCGGGCACTGAAGCTTTCTTT
CDR3aa: CASSREQGSGTEAFF

abundance: .
v_gene: TRBV9
d_gene: TRBD2
j_gene: TRBJ2-5
CDR3nt: TGTGCCAGCAGCGTAGGCGGGAGAGGGAAAAAAGAGACCCAGTACTTC
CDR3aa: CASSVGGRGKKETQYF

abundance: .
v_gene: TRBV28
d_gene: .
j_gene: TRBJ1-2
CDR3nt: TGTGCCAGCAGTTTATGGGGGGCGGGGGGGGGAGGCTACACCTTC
CDR3aa: CASSLWGAGGGGYTF

abundance: .
v_gene: TRBV7-8
d_gene: .
j_gene: TRBJ1-3
CDR3nt: TGTGCCAGCAGCTTATCGGGGGGGACGGACCGCTCTGGAAACACCATATATTTT
CDR3aa: CASSLSGGTDRSGNTIYF

abundance: .
v_gene: TRBV7-3
d_gene: TRBD2
j_gene: TRBJ2-1
CDR3nt: TGTGCCAGCAGCCCGACTAGCGGGCACTACAATGAGCAGTTCTTC
CDR3aa: CASSPTSGHYNEQFF

abundance: .
v_gene: TRBV7-3
d_gene: TRBD1
j_gene: TRBJ2-4
CDR3nt: TGTGCCAGCAGCTTAAAAGGACAGGGGGCCCAAAACATTCAGTACTTC
CDR3aa: CASSLKGQGAQNIQYF

abundance: .
v_gene: TRBV9
d_gene: TRBD1
j_gene: TRBJ1-5
CDR3nt: TGTGCCAGCAGCGCCGGGGGGACAGGGAGGCACAGCAATCAGCCCCAGCATTTT
CDR3aa: CASSAGGTGRHSNQPQHF

abundance: .
v_gene: TRBV7-6
d_gene: TRBD2
j_gene: TRBJ2-5
CDR3nt: TGTGCCAGCAATTTACTAGCGGGAGGCCTAGGGGAGACCCAGTACTTC
CDR3aa: CASNLLAGGLGETQYF

abundance: .
v_gene: TRBV11-2
d_gene: TRBD1
j_gene: TRBJ1-2
CDR3nt: TGTGCCAGCAGCTCTAGGACAGGGGGCGATGGCTACACCTTC
CDR3aa: CASSSRTGGDGYTF

abundance: .
v_gene: TRBV5-1
d_gene: .
j_gene: TRBJ2-2
CDR3nt: TGCGCCAGCAGCTTATACAGGGTTATAGCCGGGGAGCTGTTTTTT
CDR3aa: CASSLYRVIAGELFF

abundance: .
v_gene: TRBV18
d_gene: .
j_gene: TRBJ1-2
CDR3nt: TGTGCCAGCTCACCGGCAAACAGGCCTAACTATGGCTACACCTTC
CDR3aa: CASSPANRPNYGYTF

abundance: few
v_gene: TRBV20-1
d_gene: .
j_gene: TRBJ1-1
CDR3nt: TGCAGTGCCCATCAGTCCAAAGCTTTCTTT
CDR3aa: CSAHQSKAFF

abundance: .
v_gene: TRBV6-5
d_gene: TRBD1
j_gene: TRBJ1-1
CDR3nt: TGTGCCAGCAGCAGGGGGAGTGGGGCTTTCTTT
CDR3aa: CASSRGSGAFF

abundance: .
v_gene: TRBV30
d_gene: TRBD1
j_gene: TRBJ1-1
CDR3nt: TGTGCCTGGAGGGGACAGGGCGTTCGGGTCGCTTTCTTT
CDR3aa: CAWRGQGVRVAFF

abundance: .
v_gene: TRBV5-8
d_gene: .
j_gene: TRBJ2-3
CDR3nt: TGTGCCAGCAGCTTGGGAAGGGGCTTCACAGATACGCAGTATTTT
CDR3aa: CASSLGRGFTDTQYF

abundance: once
v_gene: TRBV7-9
d_gene: .
j_gene: TRBJ1-6
CDR3nt: TGTGCCAGCAGCTTCCGGGACAATAATTCACCCCTCCACTTT
CDR3aa: CASSFRDNNSPLHF